One sample yielded the 27 T cell receptor beta chains listed below, sequenced in a study of blood T cell repertoires in COVID-19. Clones were sequenced by immunoSEQ multiplex PCR, and TCRdb holds only the in-frame ones, with some missing. This sample has 150,000 to 200,000 clones, with 80% to 90% found just once. The sequenced sample was peripheral blood. The receptors were gathered from a man in his fifties with active or convalescent COVID-19.

The chain joins TRBV13 to TRBJ2-7; unclear D gene. The V gene lost 4 bases and the J gene lost 4 bases, with 11 bases spanning the gap. The V gene's germline CDR1 is PRHDT and CDR2 FYEKMQ (reference sequence). The CDR3 loop spans 13 amino acids. CDR3 DNA sequence: TGTGCCAGCAGCTCGGTCGTTGGTTACGAGCAGTACTTC. Translating gives CASSSVVGYEQYF.

V and J are TRBV6-2 or TRBV6-3 and TRBJ1-5; D remains unclear. This CDR3 is built from 17 residues. From germline, CDR1 is MNHEY and CDR2 SVGEGT. Deletions cut 2 bases from V and 1 base from J, with 15 bases between. The CDR3 region is CASSYNSQARSNQPQHF. CDR3 in DNA: TGTGCCAGCAGTTACAATTCCCAGGCCCGGAGCAATCAGCCCCAGCATTTT.

The chain is built from TRBV6-5 and TRBJ1-3, with unresolved D. Trimming cost V 0 bases and J 1 base, with 7 bases left between them. The CDR3 is 15 residues long. The germline V gene has CDR1 MNHEY and CDR2 SVGAGI. In DNA, the CDR3 is TGTGCCAGCAGTTACTCTGGCAGGTCTGGAAACACCATATATTTT. It is translated as CASSYSGRSGNTIYF.

V and J are TRBV7-2 and TRBJ2-5; no clear D. Germline CDR1 and CDR2: SGHTA and FQGNSA. Trimming removed 8 bases from V and 9 bases from J, with 13 bases in between. This CDR3 region has 11 residues. The CDR3 is CASGKLTSQYF. CDR3 DNA: TGTGCCAGCGGCAAATTGACATCCCAGTACTTC.

The rearrangement joins TRBV7-6 to TRBJ1-1, with 12 bases fitting TRBD1. This CDR3 is built from 15 residues. Germline V lookup: CDR1 SGHVS, CDR2 FNYEAQ. V dropped 5 bases and J dropped 4; count of bases not matched to a gene: 5. The CDR3 sequence: CASSLGQGASTEAFF. The CDR3 coding sequence is TGTGCCAGCAGCCTGGGACAGGGGGCGAGCACTGAAGCTTTCTTT.

This chain joins TRBV5-1 and TRBJ2-1; a weak D match, TRBD2 (6 bases). V lost 2 bases, J lost 4 bases, and 10 bases lay in between. This CDR3 has 14 amino acids. Germline CDR1 is SGHRS and CDR2 is YFSETQ. The CDR3 reads CASSFGGTYNEQFF. The CDR3 nucleotides read TGCGCCAGCAGCTTTGGCGGGACTTACAATGAGCAGTTCTTC.

The rearrangement links TRBV23-1 to TRBJ1-1, with TRBD1 identical over 8 bases. TRBV23-1 has ORF status, its function being uncertain. CDR3 length: 14 residues. Trimming at V came to 7 bases and at J to 8 bases, leaving 12 bases not matched to a gene. CDR3 sequence: CASTPGQATPEAFF. CDR3 nucleotide sequence: TGCGCCAGCACTCCGGGACAGGCTACTCCGGAAGCTTTCTTT.

The V call is TRBV12-5, the J call TRBJ1-5, with TRBD1 identical over 11 bases. This CDR3 comprises 15 residues. Germline CDR1 LGHNT, CDR2 FRNRAP. With V trimmed by 5 bases and J by 7 bases, 7 bases remained unmatched. The CDR3: CASGRGQGAGQPQHF. DNA of the CDR3: TGTGCTAGTGGTCGCGGACAGGGGGCCGGACAGCCCCAGCATTTT.

V is TRBV2 and J is TRBJ2-5; TRBD1 is a possible D gene (6 bases). Germline V gene lookup returns CDR1 SNHLY and CDR2 FYNNEI. The germline V and J ends were trimmed by 7 bases and 1 base, with 13 bases remaining between them. CDR3 length equals 14 residues. CDR3 DNA: TGTGCCAGCACTAGAGGGACAATCCAAGAGACCCAGTACTTC. Its translation: CASTRGTIQETQYF.

The chain is built from TRBV6-5 and TRBJ1-1; TRBD1 matches at 7 bases. CDR3 length: 13 residues. V was pared by 6 bases and J by 1 base, with 2 bases of the junction left unmatched. Germline V lookup: CDR1 MNHEY, CDR2 SVGAGI. The CDR3 DNA sequence: TGTGCCAGCAGCGACAGGGAGAACACTGAAGCTTTCTTT. It codes for CASSDRENTEAFF.

V gene TRBV27 combines with J gene TRBJ2-5; the D gene is possibly TRBD2 (6 bases). The V gene's germline CDR1 is MNHEY and CDR2 SMNVEV (reference sequence). CDR3 size: 16 residues. Between the trimmed V and J ends, which lost 3 bases and 3 bases, there was a span of 17 bases. CDR3 sequence reads: CASSFVLGREEETQYF. DNA of the CDR3: TGTGCCAGCAGTTTCGTATTGGGCAGGGAGGAAGAGACCCAGTACTTC.

The V gene is TRBV6-4, the J gene TRBJ2-5, with no clear D. In germline, CDR1 is MRHNA, CDR2 SNTAGT. This CDR3 has 17 amino acids. V was trimmed by 0 bases and J by 2 bases, leaving 16 bases between them. The CDR3 DNA follows: TGTGCCAGCAGTGACTCGAGACGGCAGGCGATGCAAGAGACCCAGTACTTC. This encodes CASSDSRRQAMQETQYF.

V and J are TRBV3-1 (or the pseudogene TRBV3-2) and TRBJ2-7; D call uncertain. In germline, CDR1 is LGHDT, CDR2 YNNKEL (reference sequence). V was cut by 1 base and J by 6 bases, with 7 bases left in between. This CDR3 comprises 12 residues. CDR3 sequence (DNA): TGTGCCAGCAGCCAAGCTCGGTCCGAGCAGTACTTC. It encodes CASSQARSEQYF.

This clone was recorded only once. The V gene is TRBV5-1, the J gene TRBJ1-1; possibly TRBD1 for D (6 bases). The CDR3 extends over 16 amino acids. V was trimmed by 0 bases and J by 5 bases, leaving 17 bases between them. CDR1 is SGHRS, CDR2 YFSETQ, per germline. CDR3 sequence reads: CASSLVGQGGGTEAFF. CDR3 DNA: TGCGCCAGCAGCTTGGTCGGGCAGGGAGGGGGTACTGAAGCTTTCTTT.

V gene TRBV25-1 combines with J gene TRBJ1-5; 8 bases fit TRBD1. Germline lookup yields CDR1 MGHDK and CDR2 SYGVNS. Trimming removed 8 bases from V and 5 bases from J; junction bases left unmatched: 8. This CDR3 spans 14 amino acids. CDR3 in amino acids: CASRGQGDDQPQHF. Written as DNA, the CDR3 is TGTGCCAGCCGTGGACAGGGAGATGATCAGCCCCAGCATTTT.

This CDR3 is CASSLGQGAQETQYF. The CDR3 DNA follows: TGTGCCAGCAGCTTAGGGCAGGGCGCCCAAGAGACCCAGTACTTC. V gene TRBV7-9 combines with J gene TRBJ2-5; D is possibly TRBD1 (5 bases). Germline lookup yields CDR1 SEHNR and CDR2 FQNEAQ (reference sequence). The CDR3 consists of 15 residues. V was shortened by 1 base and J by 1 base, with 10 bases between the two germline ends. Looking up the rest from reference TRBV7-9 and TRBJ2-5 gives the full variable domain: DTGVSQNPRHKITKRGQNVTFRCDPISEHNRLYWYRQTLGQGPEFLTYFQNEAQLEKSRLLSDRFSAERPKGSFSTLEIQRTEQGDSAMYLCASSLGQGAQETQYFGPGTRLLVL.

The V gene is TRBV5-4, the J gene TRBJ2-5; TRBD2 aligns across 11 bases. Germline trimming cut 2 bases from V and 2 bases from J; bases unmatched to any gene: 2. Germline V gene sequence: CDR1 SGHNT, CDR2 YYREEE (reference sequence). The CDR3 has 15 amino acids. The CDR3 region is CASSFRLAGQETQYF. CDR3 in DNA: TGTGCCAGCAGCTTTCGACTAGCGGGACAAGAGACCCAGTACTTC.

V and J are TRBV6-5 and TRBJ2-7; 10 bases line up with TRBD2. With V trimmed by 7 bases and J by 3 bases, 3 bases remained unmatched. The CDR3 extends over 13 amino acids. Germline CDR1 is MNHEY and CDR2 is SVGAGI. In DNA, the CDR3 is TGTGCCAGCATAGTAGCGGGAGGCTACGAGCAGTACTTC. It yields the protein CASIVAGGYEQYF.

This clone was counted a few times. The chain is built from TRBV6-5 and TRBJ1-1, with no clear D. Germline assignment: CDR1 MNHEY and CDR2 SVGAGI. The CDR3 has 12 residues. V was cut by 7 bases and J by 1 base, with 7 bases left in between. The CDR3 sequence is CASIWRNTEAFF. The CDR3 DNA is TGTGCCAGCATATGGAGGAACACTGAAGCTTTCTTT.

The chain combines TRBV7-2 with TRBJ2-3, with D tentatively TRBD2 (6 bases). CDR3 length: 17 residues. Germline CDR1 reads SGHTA; CDR2 reads FQGNSA. The V end was cut by 5 bases, the J end by 0 bases, with 18 bases between. CDR3 coding DNA: TGTGCCAGCAGCCTGGGCCACTTTGGGACTAGCACAGATACGCAGTATTTT. It translates to CASSLGHFGTSTDTQYF. Looking up the rest from reference TRBV7-2 and TRBJ2-3 gives the full variable domain: GAGVSQSPSNKVTEKGKDVELRCDPISGHTALYWYRQSLGQGLEFLIYFQGNSAPDKSGLPSDRFSAERTGGSVSTLTIQRTQQEDSAVYLCASSLGHFGTSTDTQYFGPGTRLTVL.

The rearrangement joins TRBV24-1 to TRBJ2-2; 11 bases are shared with TRBD1. The J segment lost 5 bases and the V segment lost 3 bases, leaving 7 bases of the junction unmatched. The CDR3 is 17 residues long. Germline V gene sequence: CDR1 KGHDR, CDR2 SFDVKD. Written as DNA, the CDR3 is TGTGCCACCAGTGATAGTGGACAGGGGGCGCGAACCGGGGAGCTGTTTTTT. Translation: CATSDSGQGARTGELFF.

V usage is TRBV30 and J usage is TRBJ2-6; no clear D gene. From germline, CDR1 is GTSNPN and CDR2 SVGIG (reference sequence). The V end lost 5 bases, the J end lost 1 base, and 9 bases lay between the germline ends. The CDR3 covers 14 residues. The CDR3 region is CAWYVPSGANVLTF. The CDR3 DNA is TGTGCCTGGTATGTCCCTTCTGGGGCCAACGTCCTGACTTTC.

This chain uses TRBV7-9 with TRBJ2-7; 8 bases are a match to TRBD1. The CDR3 is 17 amino acids. Trimming removed 0 bases from V and 0 bases from J; junction bases left unmatched: 7. CDR1 is SEHNR and CDR2 is FQNEAQ in the germline V gene (reference sequence). As DNA, the CDR3 is TGTGCCAGCAGCTTAGCAAGGGGACAGGCCACCTCCTACGAGCAGTACTTC. Protein: CASSLARGQATSYEQYF. Based on the CDR3 plus reference TRBV7-9 and TRBJ2-7, the full variable domain is DTGVSQNPRHKITKRGQNVTFRCDPISEHNRLYWYRQTLGQGPEFLTYFQNEAQLEKSRLLSDRFSAERPKGSFSTLEIQRTEQGDSAMYLCASSLARGQATSYEQYFGPGTRLTVT.

This clone occurred a few times. This chain connects TRBV5-1 to TRBJ1-2; TRBD1 aligns across 8 bases. From germline, CDR1 is SGHRS and CDR2 YFSETQ. This CDR3 comprises 17 residues. V lost 5 bases and J lost 0; bases outside the gene matches: 12. CDR3 nucleotide sequence: TGCGCCAGCAGTCAAGGCACAGGGGGGATATCTAACTATGGCTACACCTTC. Its protein product is CASSQGTGGISNYGYTF.

The chain recombines TRBV2 with TRBJ2-6, with TRBD1 matching over 9 bases. V was clipped by 1 base and J by 10 bases; unmatched bases: 8. Per germline, CDR1 SNHLY and CDR2 FYNNEI. CDR3 size: 16 residues. CDR3 DNA: TGTGCCAGCAGTGAAGTTGGGACAGGGATTTATAACGTCCTGACTTTC. Its protein product is CASSEVGTGIYNVLTF.

V gene TRBV7-9 combines with J gene TRBJ1-1; no firm D call. Germline V lookup: CDR1 SEHNR, CDR2 FQNEAQ (reference sequence). The CDR3 has 8 amino acids. Trimming shortened V by 5 bases and J by 14 bases, and 6 bases separated the two germline ends. CDR3 bases: TGTGCCAGCAGCCCCGAGTTCTTT. It is translated as CASSPEFF.

The chain is built from TRBV6-5 and TRBJ2-7; D perhaps matches TRBD2 (5 bases). V gave up 6 bases and J gave up 2 bases, with 14 bases separating them. Looked up from germline, CDR1 is MNHEY and CDR2 is SVGAGI. CDR3 length: 14 amino acids. The DNA of the CDR3 is TGTGCCAGCAGCTACCCTGGACTTCCCTACGAGCAGTACTTC. Amino acid sequence: CASSYPGLPYEQYF.